This T cell receptor (beta chain) was found in a study of regulatory T cells in long-lasting Graves disease. In its sample, this clonotype was seen a few times. The time point: newly diagnosed GD, antithyroid drugs for less than 3 months. Construction of the TCR library relied on RNA isolated from PBMCs. The TCR beta library used iRepertoire HTBI primers with Arm-PCR amplification of CDR3. TCRdb re-derived calls from the multiplex PCR reads in MiXCR, one entry per CDR3 protein. The sample shows fewer than 550,000 distinct CDR3 sequences, roughly 15% of them seen only once. This CDR3 region has 15 residues. The germline V gene encodes CDR1 GTSNPN and CDR2 SVGIG (reference sequence). Trimming removed 3 bases at V and 3 bases at J, with 15 bases between. The same data also went into a second study, on T cells in Graves' hyperthyroidism and ophthalmopathy.

The clonotype was recovered from a woman aged 40-60 years with Graves disease. This chain links TRBV30 with TRBJ2-1; possibly TRBD2 for D (5 bases). Sequences were derived from peripheral blood mononuclear cells (PBMCs), sampled at new diagnosis, from a patient treated with antithyroid drugs. DNA of the CDR3: TGTGCCTGGAGCCTAGGGAGCGGCATCTACAATGAGCAGTTCTTC. Encoded protein: CAWSLGSGIYNEQFF.